Following are 5 T cell receptor beta chains from one sample sequenced in a study of human T cells and chemical hapten exposure. Specified time point: pre-sensitization, week 0. Treatment given: therapeutic diphenylcyclopropenone sensitization with weekly scalp DPC. In TCRdb, the RACE reads were re-called with MiXCR into one record per CDR3 protein. This sample yields some 360,000 distinct CDR3 sequences, of which approximately 5.1% are seen a single time; just over 2.5% belongs to the top ten. Sequenced here: whole blood, sampled in connection with sensitization to the hapten diphenylcyclopropenone (DPC). The receptors shown here come from a woman in her forties or fifties with alopecia areata. Some clones in this sample may be carry-over from other donors' samples.

This clonotype has a count of ten or more. The CDR3 is CASSPGPSAYEQYF. For the CDR3, the DNA is TGTGCCAGCAGTCCCGGGCCCTCGGCCTACGAGCAGTACTTC. The chain has TRBV6-5 and TRBJ2-7; no definite D call. CDR1 and CDR2 from the germline V gene are MNHEY and SVGAGI. CDR3 length equals 14 residues. The germline V and J ends were trimmed by 5 bases and 2 bases, with 13 bases remaining between them.

There are many counts of this clonotype. The genes are TRBV7-8 and TRBJ2-4; D gene unclear. Trimming cost V 1 base and J 2 bases, with 12 bases left between them. CDR3 length: 16 amino acids. Germline assignment: CDR1 SGHVS and CDR2 FQNEAQ. In nucleotides, the CDR3 is TGTGCCAGCAGCTTAGAAATTGGGGTGACCAAAAACATTCAGTACTTC. This translates into CASSLEIGVTKNIQYF.

This clonotype was seen many times. The chain is built from TRBV3-1 and TRBJ2-4; 7 positions agree with TRBD1. The V gene end was trimmed by 6 bases and the J gene end by 4 bases; junction bases not matched to a gene: 15. This CDR3 spans 17 amino acids. CDR1 is LGHDT and CDR2 is YNNKEL in the germline V gene (reference sequence). The DNA of the CDR3 is TGTGCCAGCAGTCACTTCGAGACGAGACAGGGAAAAAACATTCAGTACTTC. As protein: CASSHFETRQGKNIQYF.

This clonotype was recorded at least ten times. This chain joins TRBV5-1 and TRBJ2-3, with D unclear. Per germline, CDR1 SGHRS and CDR2 YFSETQ. The CDR3 is 16 residues long. Trimming took off 4 bases at V and 0 bases at J, with 15 bases between the two ends. DNA for the CDR3: TGCGCCAGCAGCCTGGCGACTGATTCTAGCACAGATACGCAGTATTTT. Protein product: CASSLATDSSTDTQYF.

The sample holds a few counts of this clonotype. V usage is TRBV9 and J usage is TRBJ1-5, with 9 nucleotides matching TRBD1. Germline V gene lookup returns CDR1 SGDLS and CDR2 YYNGEE. The CDR3 consists of 15 residues. The V gene end was trimmed by 0 bases and the J gene end by 5 bases; junction bases not matched to a gene: 3. The DNA of the CDR3 is TGTGCCAGCAGCGTAGGGACAGGGGAGGATCAGCCCCAGCATTTT. It codes for CASSVGTGEDQPQHF.